These T cell receptor beta chains were read from a single sample in a study of cytomegalovirus exposure and HLA in healthy donors. Sequenced by immunoSEQ multiplex PCR; TCRdb stores in-frame clones only, minus some. The sample holds about 150,000 clones, roughly 70% seen once. The sequenced sample was PBMCs. The receptor set was obtained from a woman aged 60 to 75 in good health and CMV-seropositive. The CDR3 runs from the conserved cysteine through the conserved F or W.

V,CDR3
TRBV7-6,CASSPTSGGLAGYEQYF
TRBV5-4,CASSLGQGSSYEQYF
TRBV5-1,CASSLEWAANTEAFF
TRBV9,CASGLEGEAAEAFF
TRBV28,CASGSSSNQPQHF
TRBV7-3,CASSSGGGQPQHF
TRBV5-1,CASSSGGAGANVLTF
TRBV4-1,CASSQGTRTYEQYF
TRBV5-6,CASSPRSGTRGTGELFF
TRBV28,CASILSGSSYNEQFF
TRBV27,CASSFGGMRGEQFF
TRBV5-4,CASSTRDYNEQFF
TRBV7-2,CASSSLLDRGYTF
TRBV14,CASSPLGPGNTIYF
TRBV27,CASSLREGNQPQHF
TRBV6-5,CASSSTLGPYEQYF
TRBV28,CASSLGGGRTEAFF
TRBV5-1,CASSPDRPNTGELFF
TRBV4-1,CASSQELAGRTGELFF
TRBV6-5,CASSSTSLGGSEQYF
TRBV29-1,CSVDQKETQYF